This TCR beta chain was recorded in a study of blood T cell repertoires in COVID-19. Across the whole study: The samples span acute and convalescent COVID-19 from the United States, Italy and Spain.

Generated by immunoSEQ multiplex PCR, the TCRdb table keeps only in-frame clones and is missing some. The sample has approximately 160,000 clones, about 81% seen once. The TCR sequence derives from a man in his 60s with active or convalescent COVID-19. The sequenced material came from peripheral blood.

CDR3 sequence: CASSLEYSDTQYF. The DNA of the CDR3 is TGCGCCAGCAGCTTGGAGTACAGCGATACGCAGTATTTT. This chain connects TRBV5-1 to TRBJ2-3; no definite D call. CDR3 length: 13 residues. The V and J ends lost 0 bases and 6 bases respectively, with 8 bases between them. Germline values: CDR1 SGHRS, CDR2 YFSETQ.